This section outlines one T cell receptor beta chain sequence together with its context. These data originate in a study of OX40 agonist ivuxolimab in advanced cancers. TCRdb keeps only in-frame clones here, not all; method: immunoSEQ multiplex PCR. Altogether some 53,000 clones are present, approximately 94% being singletons, with the ten largest covering 9% to 15%. At baseline, cycle 4 day 1, and cycle 7 day 1, blood was sampled. The CDR3 extends over 10 amino acids. Germline assignment: CDR1 LNHDA and CDR2 SQIVND (reference sequence). Trimming took off 6 bases at V and 5 bases at J, with 1 base between the two ends.

Sequenced material: CD4+ or CD8+ T cells sorted from blood, taken in a trial of the OX40 agonist ivuxolimab. The clonotype was recovered from an adult with an advanced solid tumor such as melanoma, head and neck, liver or kidney cancer. This chain connects TRBV19 to TRBJ1-4; no clear D gene. CDR3 amino acids: CASSNEKLFF. CDR3 coding DNA: TGTGCCAGTAGCAATGAAAAACTGTTTTTT.